The clone carrying this T cell receptor (beta chain) was counted once. As yet, its antigen is unknown. The CDR3 runs to 12 residues. CDR1 is SGDLS, CDR2 YYNGEE, per germline. V dropped 3 bases and J dropped 6 bases, with 9 bases sitting between them. The PCR was carried out with 60 Vbeta primers and 13 Jbeta primers. TCRdb's copy holds only in-frame clones and misses some; the assay was immunoSEQ multiplex PCR. In the table there are some 190,000 clones, 70% to 80% of which are singletons. This sample was included in a study of cytomegalovirus exposure and HLA in healthy donors. General observations from the study: Later, an analysis showed that TCR beta chains associated with HLA were more clonally expanded than others that were equally common. Indistinguishable V segments such as TRBV6-2 and TRBV6-3 were excluded.

The sample taken for sequencing was PBMCs. The TCR originated in a woman aged 25-40 years in good health and CMV-seropositive. The J gene is TRBJ1-2, the V gene TRBV9; perhaps TRBD1 as D (6 bases). CDR3 region: CASSAGTHGYTF. CDR3 sequence (DNA): TGTGCCAGCAGCGCCGGGACACATGGCTACACCTTC.